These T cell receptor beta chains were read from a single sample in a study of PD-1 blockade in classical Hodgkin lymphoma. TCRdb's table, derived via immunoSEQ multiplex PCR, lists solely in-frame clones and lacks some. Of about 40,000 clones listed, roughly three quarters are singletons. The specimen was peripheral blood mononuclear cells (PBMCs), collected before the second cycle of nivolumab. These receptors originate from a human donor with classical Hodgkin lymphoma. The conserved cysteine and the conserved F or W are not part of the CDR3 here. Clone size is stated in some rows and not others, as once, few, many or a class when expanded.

ASSKPDLYNEQF,-,TRBV11-3,TRBJ2-1
ASSLVTSGRAEQY,-,TRBV7-2,TRBJ2-7
ASSFLQGAGNSPLH,-,TRBV7-9,TRBJ1-6
ASSGRVNSPLH,-,TRBV28,TRBJ1-6
ASSVTGSNQPQH,-,TRBV9,TRBJ1-5
SVGLARSTDTQY,-,TRBV29-1,TRBJ2-3
ASSTQVNTEAF,few,TRBV19,TRBJ1-1
ASSLGRQSTDTQY,-,TRBV18,TRBJ2-3
AWSVLAEAF,few,TRBV30,TRBJ1-1
ASRPNRDGEQF,-,TRBV27,TRBJ2-1
ASSLVAEVTDTQY,-,TRBV7-6,TRBJ2-3
ATSRAGGGTDTQY,-,TRBV15,TRBJ2-3
ASSQDFGLGYGYT,-,TRBV4-3,TRBJ1-2
ASSPGGARQKLF,once,TRBV6-5,TRBJ1-4
AWSPGDGPNQPQH,-,TRBV30,TRBJ1-5
ASRSLSTGELF,-,TRBV2,TRBJ2-2
ASSQDLTSNSPLH,-,TRBV4-2,TRBJ1-6
ASSLARTSATYNEQF,-,TRBV7-2,TRBJ2-1
ASSLVLYEQY,-,TRBV7-2,TRBJ2-7
ASSLDGQGRTDTQY,-,TRBV7-8,TRBJ2-3
ASSLGQGPDTQY,-,TRBV7-2,TRBJ2-3
ASSPSLGSISPLH,-,TRBV18,TRBJ1-6
ASSFLSGDYNEQF,-,TRBV28,TRBJ2-1
ASSVGEGDGYGYT,-,TRBV9,TRBJ1-2
ASSLTAFYGYT,few,TRBV5-6,TRBJ1-2
ASSSIRAPVSQPQH,-,TRBV11-3,TRBJ1-5
ASSQDWGHGELF,-,TRBV4-3,TRBJ2-2
ASSPSPGYGYT,-,TRBV7-2,TRBJ1-2
ASSVSQRAAYEQY,-,TRBV6-1,TRBJ2-7
ASSKRRPSYEQY,-,TRBV21-1,TRBJ2-7
ASSLAVLLGSYEQY,once,TRBV7-2,TRBJ2-7
ASSRDSSGNTIY,-,TRBV18,TRBJ1-3
ASSLVWGQNYEQY,-,TRBV7-6,TRBJ2-7
ASIPRQVGADTQY,-,TRBV28,TRBJ2-3